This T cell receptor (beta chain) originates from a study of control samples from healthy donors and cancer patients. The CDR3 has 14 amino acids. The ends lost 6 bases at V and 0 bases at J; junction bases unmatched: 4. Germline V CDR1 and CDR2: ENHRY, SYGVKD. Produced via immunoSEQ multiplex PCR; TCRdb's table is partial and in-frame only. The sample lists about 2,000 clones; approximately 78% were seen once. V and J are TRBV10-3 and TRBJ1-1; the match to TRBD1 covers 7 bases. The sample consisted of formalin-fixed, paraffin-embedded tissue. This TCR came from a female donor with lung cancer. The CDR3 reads CAIRKTGVNTEAFF. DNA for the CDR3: TGTGCCATCAGGAAAACAGGGGTGAACACTGAAGCTTTCTTT.